This T cell receptor (beta chain) was sequenced during a study of T cells after yellow fever vaccination (dated by TCRdb to between 2017 and 2020). For the wider study: The SMART-Seq v4 Ultra Low Input RNA kit was used to prepare libraries from fractions with low cell numbers. Bulk TCR alpha and beta repertoires were sequenced longitudinally to track T-cell clones before and after primary and booster YFV17D yellow fever vaccination. Two healthy male donors, one aged 18 to 30 and one aged 30 to 40 years, made up the cohort. Blood was collected at multiple timepoints before and after primary and secondary immunization, and bulk PBMC replicates and cell subsets were isolated. Results and caveats for the whole study, not just this receptor: Most clones expanded after primary vaccination were re-detected after the booster (almost 98% of CD4 and around 88% of CD8), suggesting broad memory maintenance. Compared with the primary T-cell response, the secondary T-cell response was faster but weaker, reaching its peak on day 5 rather than on day 15. The study included only two donors, which limits how far the findings can be generalized. A small share of clonotypes occurred in both CD4 and CD8 compartments, likely arising from convergent recombination. Computational filtering was needed because FACS-sorted repertoires could contain abundant contaminating clonotypes from the bulk population.

This clonotype was observed a handful of times. Its antigen has not been determined. No clone much larger than this one lies a single base away; base qualities are absent. Read against the paper, the sample's treatment or condition label means: live attenuated yellow fever vaccine strain. At each blood-draw timepoint, two biological replicates of bulk PBMCs were collected. PBMCs were isolated from peripheral blood using a standard Ficoll-Paque protocol. TriZol was used to extract RNA from bulk PBMCs, from CD4 and CD8 fractions, and from dextramer-positive and dextramer-negative fractions. From the cysteine through the phenylalanine, the CDR3 covers 15 amino acids. The read is trimmed to its CDR3 DNA, 45 bases read in frame from base 1. The germline V gene provides CDR1 SGHTA and CDR2 FQGNSA. The germline V and J ends show losses of 5 bases and 2 bases respectively, and no gene match explains 6 bases of the junction.

TCR cDNA was made using 5'RACE template switching, a step that added a universal primer site and unique molecular identifiers. Priming of cDNA synthesis was performed from both the TCR alpha and TCR beta constant segments. Libraries were amplified in two PCR steps, with sample barcodes and sequencing adapters added in the second step. Libraries were sequenced on Illumina HiSeq 2500 (2x100 bp) or NovaSeq (2x150 bp). Concerning the study's data processing: Reads were demultiplexed and collapsed into UMI consensus sequences with MIGEC, and V(D)J alignment was performed with MiXCR. Clonotypes responding to the vaccine were identified with edgeR on replicate PBMC samples, with the criteria of FDR below 0.01 and a log2 fold change above 5 up to day 15. Bulk clonotypes were assigned CD4 or CD8 identity according to which sequenced CD4 or CD8 repertoire held them at higher abundance. TCRdb reanalyzed the raw reads on its own, using fastp at Q25 for trimming and MiXCR for clone calling, and kept in-frame beta chains. Every CDR3 protein is listed once, alongside the most common genes and DNA of its rows. The V and J calls and clone size come from TCRdb's table, not from the authors' own analysis. Here the sample has a few hundred thousand distinct CDR3 sequences; 11% occur a single time. The ten largest account for about 17% of the sample.

The chain couples TRBV7-2 to TRBJ2-3; TRBD2 matches 8 bases in the middle. The material was PBMCs, obtained on the day of the first yellow fever vaccination. The TCR was taken from a man younger than 35 who received the YFV17D yellow fever vaccine. The CDR3 region: CASSLASGFTDTQYF. In nucleotides, the sequence is TGTGCCAGCAGCCTTGCTAGCGGGTTCACAGATACGCAGTATTTT.